This T cell receptor (beta chain) appears in the sequencing data of a study of CD8 T cells in Susac syndrome. Germline values: CDR1 MNHEY, CDR2 SMNVEV (reference sequence). The CDR3 totals 17 residues. With V trimmed by 5 bases and J by 5 bases, 15 bases remained unmatched. Peripheral blood CD8+ and CD4+ T cells were profiled by TCR beta sequencing. Random hexamers were used to reverse transcribe 0.5 to 1 ug of RNA. Across 54 Vbeta and 13 Jbeta, immunoSEQ multiplex PCR amplified TCR beta CDR3. MiXCR was run by TCRdb on the immunoSEQ multiplex PCR reads, yielding one entry per CDR3 protein. This sample has some 65,000 distinct CDR3 sequences, with 90% to 95% found just once.

Sequencing was performed on CD8+ T cells from PBMCs. This sequence joins TRBV27 and TRBJ1-5; 7 bases are a match to TRBD1. This clonotype was sampled from a human donor with multiple sclerosis. As DNA, the CDR3 is TGTGCCAGCAGTCACCCCCCGACAGGGTGGGGGGATCAGCCCCAGCATTTT. Translating gives CASSHPPTGWGDQPQHF.